This TCR beta chain was recovered during a study of shared clonotypes between healthy human individuals. Generated by immunoSEQ multiplex PCR, the TCRdb table keeps only in-frame clones and is missing some. The sample carries about 2 million clones, 90% to 95% recorded once. The V end lost 2 bases, the J end lost 1 base, and 8 bases lay between the germline ends. The CDR3 is 14 amino acids. CDR1 ENHRY and CDR2 SYGVKD come from the germline V gene. The V call is TRBV10-3, the J call TRBJ1-1; possibly TRBD1 for D (5 bases). Sequencing used naive CD4+ T cells sorted from blood. Subset described: CD45RA+ positively selected. The receptor comes from a man younger than 35 in good health. CDR3 DNA: TGTGCCATCAGTGAGGCAGGGACGAACACTGAAGCTTTCTTT. Protein product: CAISEAGTNTEAFF.